This T cell receptor beta chain was sequenced during a study of T cell changes during pregnancy in multiple sclerosis (dated by TCRdb to between 2019 and 2020). For the wider study: The study examined how the T cell repertoire changed over the course of pregnancy in women with multiple sclerosis.

CDR1 and CDR2 were assigned from the germline V gene as KGHSH and LQKENI. The CDR3 contains 19 residues, cysteine and phenylalanine counted. Solely the CDR3 DNA is kept, with 57 bases framed from the first base. V ends up 6 bases short and J 0 bases short, with an unmatched junction base count of 15. Library construction relied on the immunoSEQ multiplex PCR assay. TCRdb holds this immuneACCESS table with in-frame rearrangements only. Some clones are missing; in checked studies, unresolved V genes explain under half, and the rest has no known cause. Here the sample has 45,000 to 55,000 clones; approximately 91% occur a single time. Around 0.61% of the sample is in the top ten clones. A note on this clone: Its binding antigen is unknown. The record has no base qualities; no much larger clone is one base away.

The chain employs TRBV18 and TRBJ2-1; 9 nucleotides in the junction match TRBD1. Sequenced here: CD4+ T cells from peripheral blood mononuclear cells, sampled after pregnancy. This receptor was taken from a female donor in good health, enrolled as a control in a pregnancy study. The DNA sequence reads TGTGCCAGCTCCCCGCCCCGACAGGGGGGAATCCGCTCCTACAATGAGCAGTTCTTC. The translation is CASSPPRQGGIRSYNEQFF.